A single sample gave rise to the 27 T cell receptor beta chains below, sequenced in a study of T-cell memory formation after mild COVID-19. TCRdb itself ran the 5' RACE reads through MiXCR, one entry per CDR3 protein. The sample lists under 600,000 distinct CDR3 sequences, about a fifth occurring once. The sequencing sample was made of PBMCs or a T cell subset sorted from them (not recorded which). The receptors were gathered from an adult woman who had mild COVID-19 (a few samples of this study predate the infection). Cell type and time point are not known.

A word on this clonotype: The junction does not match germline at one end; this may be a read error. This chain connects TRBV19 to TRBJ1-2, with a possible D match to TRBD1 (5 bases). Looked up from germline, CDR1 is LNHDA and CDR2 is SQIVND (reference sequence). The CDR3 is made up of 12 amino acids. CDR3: CDSSPGTVGYTF. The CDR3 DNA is TGTGACAGTAGTCCCGGGACGGTTGGCTACACCTTC.

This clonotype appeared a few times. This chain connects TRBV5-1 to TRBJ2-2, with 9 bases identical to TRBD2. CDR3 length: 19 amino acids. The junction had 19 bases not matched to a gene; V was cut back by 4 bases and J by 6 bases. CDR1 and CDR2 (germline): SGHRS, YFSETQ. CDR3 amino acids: CASSKPTLAGRTLSGELFF. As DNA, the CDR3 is TGCGCCAGCAGCAAACCCACACTAGCGGGCCGGACCTTATCCGGGGAGCTGTTTTTT.

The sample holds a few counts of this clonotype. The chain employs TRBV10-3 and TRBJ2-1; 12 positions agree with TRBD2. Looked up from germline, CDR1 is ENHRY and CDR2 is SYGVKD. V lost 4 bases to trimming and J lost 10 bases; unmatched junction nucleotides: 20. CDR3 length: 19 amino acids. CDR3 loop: CAISGSSIGLAGWGGEQFF. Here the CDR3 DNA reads TGTGCCATCAGTGGAAGCTCGATAGGACTAGCGGGATGGGGTGGGGAGCAGTTCTTC.

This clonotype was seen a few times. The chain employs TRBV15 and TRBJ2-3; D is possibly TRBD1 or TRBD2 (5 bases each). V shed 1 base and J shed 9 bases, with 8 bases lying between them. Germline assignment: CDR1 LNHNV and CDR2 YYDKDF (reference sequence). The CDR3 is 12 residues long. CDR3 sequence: CATSRGWDTQYF. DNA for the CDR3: TGTGCCACCAGCAGAGGCTGGGACACGCAGTATTTT.

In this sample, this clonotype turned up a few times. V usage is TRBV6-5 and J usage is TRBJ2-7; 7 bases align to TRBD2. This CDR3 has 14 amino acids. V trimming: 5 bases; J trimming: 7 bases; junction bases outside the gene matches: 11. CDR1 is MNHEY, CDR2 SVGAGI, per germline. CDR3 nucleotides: TGTGCCAGCAGTCCGACTAGCATCGGTGAAGAGCAGTACTTC. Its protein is CASSPTSIGEEQYF.

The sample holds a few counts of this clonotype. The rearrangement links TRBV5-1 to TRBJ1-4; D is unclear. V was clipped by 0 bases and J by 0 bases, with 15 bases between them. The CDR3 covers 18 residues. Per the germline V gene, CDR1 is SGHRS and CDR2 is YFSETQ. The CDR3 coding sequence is TGCGCCAGCAGCTTGGGGGAGGTACTGCCTCCAACTAATGAAAAACTGTTTTTT. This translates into CASSLGEVLPPTNEKLFF.

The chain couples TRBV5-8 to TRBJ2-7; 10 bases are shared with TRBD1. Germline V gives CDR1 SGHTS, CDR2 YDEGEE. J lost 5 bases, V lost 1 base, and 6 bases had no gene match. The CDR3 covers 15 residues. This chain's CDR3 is CASSLQGQGWNEQYF. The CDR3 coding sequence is TGTGCCAGCAGCTTGCAGGGACAGGGGTGGAACGAGCAGTACTTC.

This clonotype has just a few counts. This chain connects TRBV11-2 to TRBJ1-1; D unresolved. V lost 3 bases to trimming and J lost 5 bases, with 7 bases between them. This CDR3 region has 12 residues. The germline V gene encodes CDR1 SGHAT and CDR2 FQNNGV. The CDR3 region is CASSLYETEAFF. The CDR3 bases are TGTGCCAGCAGCTTGTATGAGACTGAAGCTTTCTTT.

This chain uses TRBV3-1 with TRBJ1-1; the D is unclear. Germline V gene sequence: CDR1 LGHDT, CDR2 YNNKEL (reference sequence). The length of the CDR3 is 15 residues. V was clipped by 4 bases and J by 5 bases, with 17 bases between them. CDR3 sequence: CASSPRPGMGTEAFF. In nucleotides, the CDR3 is TGTGCCAGCAGCCCAAGACCGGGGATGGGGACTGAAGCTTTCTTT.

The CDR3 DNA sequence: TGTGCCAGCAGTTACAGGTTGAACACTGAAGCTTTCTTT. The encoded protein is CASSYRLNTEAFF. This rearrangement joins TRBV6-2 or TRBV6-3 to TRBJ1-1; D remains ambiguous. There are 13 residues in the CDR3. Trimming stripped 2 bases from V and 0 bases from J, with 4 bases between. Germline V gene sequence: CDR1 MNHEY, CDR2 SVGEGT.

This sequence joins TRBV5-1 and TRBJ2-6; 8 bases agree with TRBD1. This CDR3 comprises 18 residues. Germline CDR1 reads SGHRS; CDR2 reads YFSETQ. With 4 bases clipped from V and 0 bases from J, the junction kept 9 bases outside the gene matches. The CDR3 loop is CASSGRDRPLSGANVLTF. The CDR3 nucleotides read TGCGCCAGCAGCGGACGGGACAGGCCCCTCTCTGGGGCCAACGTCCTGACTTTC.

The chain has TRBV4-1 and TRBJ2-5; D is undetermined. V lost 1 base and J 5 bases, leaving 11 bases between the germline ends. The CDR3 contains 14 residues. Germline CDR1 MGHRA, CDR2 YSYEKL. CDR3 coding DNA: TGCGCCAGCAGCCAAGGCGCCCTAGGGGAGACCCAGTACTTC. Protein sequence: CASSQGALGETQYF.

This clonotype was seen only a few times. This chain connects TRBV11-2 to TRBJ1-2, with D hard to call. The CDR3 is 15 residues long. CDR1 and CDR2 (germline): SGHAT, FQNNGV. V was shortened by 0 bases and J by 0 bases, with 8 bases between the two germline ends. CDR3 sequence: CASSLENGANYGYTF. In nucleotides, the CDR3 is TGTGCCAGCAGCTTAGAAAACGGAGCTAACTATGGCTACACCTTC. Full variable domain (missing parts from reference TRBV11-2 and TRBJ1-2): EAGVAQSPRYKIIEKRQSVAFWCNPISGHATLYWYQQILGQGPKLLIQFQNNGVVDDSQLPKDRFSAERLKGVDSTLKIQPAKLEDSAVYLCASSLENGANYGYTFGSGTRLTVV.

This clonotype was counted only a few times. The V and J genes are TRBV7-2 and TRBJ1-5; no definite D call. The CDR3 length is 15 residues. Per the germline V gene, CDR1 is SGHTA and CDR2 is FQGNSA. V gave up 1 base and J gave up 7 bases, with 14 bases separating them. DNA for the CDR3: TGTGCCAGCAGCTTAGGAAGGAGGGCAGGACAGCCCCAGCATTTT. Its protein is CASSLGRRAGQPQHF.

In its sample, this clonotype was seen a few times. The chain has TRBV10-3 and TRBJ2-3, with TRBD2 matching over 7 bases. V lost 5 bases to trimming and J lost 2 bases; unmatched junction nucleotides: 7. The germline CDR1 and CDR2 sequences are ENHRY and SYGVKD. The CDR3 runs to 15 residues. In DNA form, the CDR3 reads TGTGCCATCAGTCCTTCGACTAGCCTCACAGATACGCAGTATTTT. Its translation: CAISPSTSLTDTQYF.

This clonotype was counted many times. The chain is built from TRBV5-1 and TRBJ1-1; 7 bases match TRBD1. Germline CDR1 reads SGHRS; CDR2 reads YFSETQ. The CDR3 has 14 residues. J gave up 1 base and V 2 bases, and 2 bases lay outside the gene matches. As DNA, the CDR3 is TGCGCCAGCAGCTTCCGGACAGGGAACACTGAAGCTTTCTTT. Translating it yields CASSFRTGNTEAFF.

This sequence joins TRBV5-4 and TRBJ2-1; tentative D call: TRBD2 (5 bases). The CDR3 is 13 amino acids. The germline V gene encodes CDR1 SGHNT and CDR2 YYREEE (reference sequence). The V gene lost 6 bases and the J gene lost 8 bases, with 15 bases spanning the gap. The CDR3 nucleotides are TGTGCCAGCAACTCTGCGGGCGGCGATGAGCAGTTCTTC. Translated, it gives CASNSAGGDEQFF.

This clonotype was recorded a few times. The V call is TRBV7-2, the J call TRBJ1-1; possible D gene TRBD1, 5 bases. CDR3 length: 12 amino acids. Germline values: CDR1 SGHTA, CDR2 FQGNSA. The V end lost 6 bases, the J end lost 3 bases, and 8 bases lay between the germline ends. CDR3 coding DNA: TGTGCCAGCAGTTTGACAGACACTGAAGCTTTCTTT. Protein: CASSLTDTEAFF.

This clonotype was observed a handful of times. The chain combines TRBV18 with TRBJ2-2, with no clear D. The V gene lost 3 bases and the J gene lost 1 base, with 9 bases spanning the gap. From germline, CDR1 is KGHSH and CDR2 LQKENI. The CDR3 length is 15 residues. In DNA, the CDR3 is TGTGCCAGCTCACCTTTGAAGAAGAACACCGGGGAGCTGTTTTTT. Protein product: CASSPLKKNTGELFF.

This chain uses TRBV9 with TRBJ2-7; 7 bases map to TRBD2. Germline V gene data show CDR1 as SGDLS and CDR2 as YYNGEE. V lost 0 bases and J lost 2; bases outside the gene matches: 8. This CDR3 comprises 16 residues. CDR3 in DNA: TGTGCCAGCAGCGTAGAGCCGGACGGGACTACCTACGAGCAGTACTTC. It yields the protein CASSVEPDGTTYEQYF.

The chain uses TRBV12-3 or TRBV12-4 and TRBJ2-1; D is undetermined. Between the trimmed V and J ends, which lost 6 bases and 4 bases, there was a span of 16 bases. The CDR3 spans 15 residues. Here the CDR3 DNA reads TGTGCCAGCAGATCTCGAGGACGGGCATACAATGAGCAGTTCTTC. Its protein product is CASRSRGRAYNEQFF.

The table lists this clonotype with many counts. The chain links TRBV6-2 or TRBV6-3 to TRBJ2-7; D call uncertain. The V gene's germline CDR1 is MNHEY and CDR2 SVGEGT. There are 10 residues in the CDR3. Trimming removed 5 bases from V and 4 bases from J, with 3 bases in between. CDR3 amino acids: CASSDYEQYF. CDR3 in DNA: TGTGCCAGCAGTGATTACGAGCAGTACTTC.

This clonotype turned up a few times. CDR3 in DNA: TGTGCCAGCAGTGATTCACCGGGACGAATCCACTACGAGCAGTACTTC. Residues: CASSDSPGRIHYEQYF. The chain joins TRBV25-1 to TRBJ2-7; D could derive from TRBD1 or TRBD2 (5 bases each). The V end was cut by 3 bases, the J end by 3 bases, with 18 bases between. This CDR3 spans 16 amino acids. Germline V CDR1 and CDR2: MGHDK, SYGVNS.

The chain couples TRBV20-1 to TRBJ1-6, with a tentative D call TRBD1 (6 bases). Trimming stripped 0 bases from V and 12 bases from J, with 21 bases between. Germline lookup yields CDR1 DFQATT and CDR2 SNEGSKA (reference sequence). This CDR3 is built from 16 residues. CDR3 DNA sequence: TGCAGTGCTAGAGACCCCGGGGGGCAGGCCAGTGAACCCCTCCACTTT. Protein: CSARDPGGQASEPLHF.

The CDR3 DNA is TGCAGTGAGGGGCAGGGAGGGCGCGGTGAAGCTTTCTTT. Its translation is CSEGQGGRGEAFF. The chain is built from TRBV20-1 and TRBJ1-1; TRBD1 is a possible D gene (5 bases). Germline V gene data show CDR1 as DFQATT and CDR2 as SNEGSKA (reference sequence). Trimming removed 7 bases from V and 7 bases from J, with 19 bases in between. There are 13 residues in the CDR3.

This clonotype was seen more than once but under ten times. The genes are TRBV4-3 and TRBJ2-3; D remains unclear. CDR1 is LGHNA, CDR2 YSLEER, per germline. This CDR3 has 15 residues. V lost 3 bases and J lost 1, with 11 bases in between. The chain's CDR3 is CASSHGTRGTDTQYF. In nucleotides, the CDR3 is TGCGCCAGCAGCCACGGAACAAGGGGCACAGATACGCAGTATTTT.

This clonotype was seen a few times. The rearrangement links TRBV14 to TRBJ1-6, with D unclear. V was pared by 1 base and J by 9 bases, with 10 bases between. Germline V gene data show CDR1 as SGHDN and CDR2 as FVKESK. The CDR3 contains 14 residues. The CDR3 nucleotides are TGTGCCAGCAGCCAAGGGGCCCGACGTTCACCCCTCCACTTT. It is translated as CASSQGARRSPLHF.